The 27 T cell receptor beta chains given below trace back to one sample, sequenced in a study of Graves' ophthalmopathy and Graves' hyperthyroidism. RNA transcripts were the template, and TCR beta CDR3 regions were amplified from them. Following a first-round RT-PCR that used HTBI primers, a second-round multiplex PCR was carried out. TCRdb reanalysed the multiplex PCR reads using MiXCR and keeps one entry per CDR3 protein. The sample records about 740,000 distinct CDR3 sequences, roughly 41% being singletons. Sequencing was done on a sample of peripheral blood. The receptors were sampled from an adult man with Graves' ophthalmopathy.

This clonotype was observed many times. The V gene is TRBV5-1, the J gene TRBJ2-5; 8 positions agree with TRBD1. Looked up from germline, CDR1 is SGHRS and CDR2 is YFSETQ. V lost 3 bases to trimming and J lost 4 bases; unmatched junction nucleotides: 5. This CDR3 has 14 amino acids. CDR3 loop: CASSSGQGTETQYF. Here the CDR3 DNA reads TGCGCCAGCAGCTCCGGACAGGGCACAGAGACCCAGTACTTC.

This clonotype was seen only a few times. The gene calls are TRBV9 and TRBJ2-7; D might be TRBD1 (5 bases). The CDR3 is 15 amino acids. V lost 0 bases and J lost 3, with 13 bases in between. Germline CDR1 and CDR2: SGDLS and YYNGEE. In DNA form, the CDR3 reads TGTGCCAGCAGCGTAGGGGTCAGGGATAGCTACGAGCAGTACTTC. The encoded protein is CASSVGVRDSYEQYF.

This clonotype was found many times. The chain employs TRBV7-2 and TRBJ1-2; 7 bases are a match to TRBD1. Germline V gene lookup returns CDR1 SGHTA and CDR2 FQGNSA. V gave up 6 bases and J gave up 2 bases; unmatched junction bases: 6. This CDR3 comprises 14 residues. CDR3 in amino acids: CASSRTGVNYGYTF. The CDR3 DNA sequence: TGTGCCAGCAGTCGTACAGGGGTGAACTATGGCTACACCTTC.

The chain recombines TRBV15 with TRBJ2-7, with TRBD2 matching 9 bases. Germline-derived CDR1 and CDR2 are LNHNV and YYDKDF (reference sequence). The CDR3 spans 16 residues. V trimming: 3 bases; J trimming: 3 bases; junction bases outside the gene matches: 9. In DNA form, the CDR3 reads TGTGCCACCAGCAGCAAGACTAGCGGCCCCCTCTACGAGCAGTACTTC. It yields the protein CATSSKTSGPLYEQYF.

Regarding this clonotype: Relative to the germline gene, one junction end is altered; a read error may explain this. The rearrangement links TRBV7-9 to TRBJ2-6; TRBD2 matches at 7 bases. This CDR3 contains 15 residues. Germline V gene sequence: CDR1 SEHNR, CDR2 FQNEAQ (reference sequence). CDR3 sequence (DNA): TGCGCCAGCAGCCAGCGGGGTCCTGGGGCCAACGTCCTGACTTTC. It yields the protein CASSQRGPGANVLTF.

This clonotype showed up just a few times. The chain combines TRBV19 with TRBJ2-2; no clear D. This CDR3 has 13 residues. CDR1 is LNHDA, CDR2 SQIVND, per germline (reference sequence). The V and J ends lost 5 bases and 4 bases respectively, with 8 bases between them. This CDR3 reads CASSPSFTGELFF. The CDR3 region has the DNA TGTGCCAGTAGTCCCTCTTTCACCGGGGAGCTGTTTTTT.

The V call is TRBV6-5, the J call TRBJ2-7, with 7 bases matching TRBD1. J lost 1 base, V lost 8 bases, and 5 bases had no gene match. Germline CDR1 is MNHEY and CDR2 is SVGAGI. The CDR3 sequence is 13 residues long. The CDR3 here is CASLSTGSYEQYF. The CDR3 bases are TGTGCCAGCTTATCGACAGGGTCCTACGAGCAGTACTTC.

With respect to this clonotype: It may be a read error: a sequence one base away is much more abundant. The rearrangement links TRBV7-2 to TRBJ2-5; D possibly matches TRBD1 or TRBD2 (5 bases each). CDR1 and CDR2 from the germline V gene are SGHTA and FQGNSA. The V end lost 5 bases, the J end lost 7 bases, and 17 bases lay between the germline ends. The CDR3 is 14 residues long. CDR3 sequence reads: CASSTRGGCGTQYF. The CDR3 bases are TGTGCCAGCAGCACGCGTGGGGGTTGTGGGACCCAGTACTTC.

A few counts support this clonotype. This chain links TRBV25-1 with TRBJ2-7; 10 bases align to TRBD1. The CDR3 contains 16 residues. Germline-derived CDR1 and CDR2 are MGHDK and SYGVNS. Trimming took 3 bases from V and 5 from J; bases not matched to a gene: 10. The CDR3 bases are TGTGCCAGCAGTGATTTAAGGGACAGGGGAGACGACGAGCAGTACTTC. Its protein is CASSDLRDRGDDEQYF.

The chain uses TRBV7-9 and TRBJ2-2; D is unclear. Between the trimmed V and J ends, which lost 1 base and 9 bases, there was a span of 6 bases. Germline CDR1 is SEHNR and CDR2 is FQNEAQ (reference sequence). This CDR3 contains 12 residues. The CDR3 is CASSLGTRELFF. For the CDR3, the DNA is TGTGCCAGCAGCTTAGGGACGCGGGAGCTGTTTTTT.

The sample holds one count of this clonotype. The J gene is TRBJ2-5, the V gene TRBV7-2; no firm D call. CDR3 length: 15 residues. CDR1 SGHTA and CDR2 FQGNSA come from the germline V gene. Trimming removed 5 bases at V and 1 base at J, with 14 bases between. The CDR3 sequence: CASSPQELPQETQYF. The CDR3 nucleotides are TGTGCCAGCAGCCCCCAGGAGCTTCCCCAAGAGACCCAGTACTTC.

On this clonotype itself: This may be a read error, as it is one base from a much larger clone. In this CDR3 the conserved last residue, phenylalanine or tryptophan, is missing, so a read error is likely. This CDR3 is CASSFAGNSREQYL. DNA of the CDR3: TGTGCCAGCAGCTTTGCAGGAAATTCCAGGGAGCAGTACTTG. The chain joins TRBV11-2 to TRBJ2-7; no clear D gene. V lost 3 bases and J lost 7, with 16 bases in between. The CDR3 spans 14 residues. CDR1 is SGHAT, CDR2 FQNNGV, per germline.

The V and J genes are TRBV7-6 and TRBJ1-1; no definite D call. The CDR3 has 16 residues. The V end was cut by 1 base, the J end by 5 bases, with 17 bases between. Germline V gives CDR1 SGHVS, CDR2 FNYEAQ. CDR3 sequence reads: CASSLVGRQQATEAFF. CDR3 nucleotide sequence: TGTGCCAGCAGCTTAGTTGGGCGGCAGCAGGCAACTGAAGCTTTCTTT.

The CDR3 sequence: CASSQGRSRVKEQYF. CDR3 nucleotide sequence: TGTGCCAGCAGCCAAGGGCGCTCGAGGGTGAAAGAGCAGTACTTC. The chain recombines TRBV7-2 with TRBJ2-7, with D perhaps TRBD2 (5 bases). V gave up 5 bases and J gave up 7 bases, with 21 bases separating them. CDR1 is SGHTA and CDR2 is FQGNSA in the germline V gene. The CDR3 is 15 amino acids.

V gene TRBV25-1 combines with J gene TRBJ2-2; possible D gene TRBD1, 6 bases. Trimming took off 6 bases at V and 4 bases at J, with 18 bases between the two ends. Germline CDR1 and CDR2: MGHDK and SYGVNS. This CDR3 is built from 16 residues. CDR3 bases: TGTGCCAGCAGCCGACTGGGGGCGGCGAGCACCGGGGAGCTGTTTTTT. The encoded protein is CASSRLGAASTGELFF.

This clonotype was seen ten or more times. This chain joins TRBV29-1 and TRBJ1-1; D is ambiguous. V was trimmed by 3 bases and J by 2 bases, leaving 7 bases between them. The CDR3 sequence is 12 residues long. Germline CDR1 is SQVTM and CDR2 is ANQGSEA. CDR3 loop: CSVDGSNTEAFF. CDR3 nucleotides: TGCAGCGTTGACGGCAGTAACACTGAAGCTTTCTTT.

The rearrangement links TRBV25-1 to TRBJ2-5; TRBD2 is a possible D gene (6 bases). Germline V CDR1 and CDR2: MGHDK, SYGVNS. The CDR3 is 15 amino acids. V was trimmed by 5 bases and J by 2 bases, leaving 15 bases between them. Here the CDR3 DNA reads TGTGCCAGCAGTTCGGAGGGGCTAGGGCAAGAGACCCAGTACTTC. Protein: CASSSEGLGQETQYF.

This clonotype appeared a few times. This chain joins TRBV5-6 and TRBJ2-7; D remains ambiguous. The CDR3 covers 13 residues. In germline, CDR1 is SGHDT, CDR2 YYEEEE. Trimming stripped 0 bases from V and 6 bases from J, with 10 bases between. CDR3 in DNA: TGTGCCAGCAGCTTGGGGCGAGTCCTCGAGCAGTACTTC. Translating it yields CASSLGRVLEQYF.

CDR3 in amino acids: CASRIQGSQETQYF. The CDR3 nucleotides are TGTGCCAGCAGAATACAGGGTAGCCAAGAGACCCAGTACTTC. The chain combines TRBV25-1 with TRBJ2-5, with D maybe TRBD1 (6 bases). Looked up from germline, CDR1 is MGHDK and CDR2 is SYGVNS. The length of the CDR3 is 14 residues. V lost 6 bases, J lost 1 base, and 12 bases lay in between.

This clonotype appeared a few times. CDR3 residues: CSARPGQGPPYEQYF. As DNA, the CDR3 is TGCAGTGCTAGACCGGGACAGGGTCCCCCATACGAGCAGTACTTC. This chain connects TRBV20-1 to TRBJ2-7, with 9 bases fitting TRBD1. J lost 4 bases, V lost 2 bases, and 9 bases had no gene match. Germline loops: CDR1 DFQATT, CDR2 SNEGSKA (reference sequence). The CDR3 runs to 15 residues.

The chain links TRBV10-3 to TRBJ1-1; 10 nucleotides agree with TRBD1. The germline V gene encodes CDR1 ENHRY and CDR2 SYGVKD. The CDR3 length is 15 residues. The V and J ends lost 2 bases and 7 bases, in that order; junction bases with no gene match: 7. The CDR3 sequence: CAISEGQGVWSEAFF. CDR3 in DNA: TGTGCCATCAGTGAGGGACAGGGGGTGTGGAGTGAAGCTTTCTTT.

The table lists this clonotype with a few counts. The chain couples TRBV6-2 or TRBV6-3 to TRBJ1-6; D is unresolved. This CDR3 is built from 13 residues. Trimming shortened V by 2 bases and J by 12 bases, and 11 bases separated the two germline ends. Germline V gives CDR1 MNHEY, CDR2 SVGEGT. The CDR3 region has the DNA TGTGCCAGCAGTTACGTAGCATCGGGACCCCTCCACTTT. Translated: CASSYVASGPLHF.

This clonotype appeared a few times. DNA of the CDR3: TGTGCCAGCAGCGTAGTTGGGACGAGCGGGGAGCTGTTTTTT. Translation gives CASSVVGTSGELFF. The chain carries TRBV9 and TRBJ2-2; D may be TRBD1 or TRBD2 (5 bases each). CDR1 and CDR2 (germline): SGDLS, YYNGEE. Between the trimmed V and J ends, which lost 0 bases and 7 bases, there was a span of 10 bases. The CDR3 is 14 amino acids.

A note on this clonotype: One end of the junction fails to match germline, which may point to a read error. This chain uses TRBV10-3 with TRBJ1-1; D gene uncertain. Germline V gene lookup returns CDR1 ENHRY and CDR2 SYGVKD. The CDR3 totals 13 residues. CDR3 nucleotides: TGTGCCAGCAGTTACTCGAACGGATTAGGGGCTTTCTTT. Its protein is CASSYSNGLGAFF.

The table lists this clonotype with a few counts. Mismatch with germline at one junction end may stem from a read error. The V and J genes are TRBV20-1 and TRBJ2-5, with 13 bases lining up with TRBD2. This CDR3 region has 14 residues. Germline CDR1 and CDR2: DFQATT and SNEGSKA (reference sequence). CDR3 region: CSTLAGGNQEAQYF. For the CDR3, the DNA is TGCAGTACACTAGCGGGAGGGAACCAAGAGGCCCAGTACTTC.

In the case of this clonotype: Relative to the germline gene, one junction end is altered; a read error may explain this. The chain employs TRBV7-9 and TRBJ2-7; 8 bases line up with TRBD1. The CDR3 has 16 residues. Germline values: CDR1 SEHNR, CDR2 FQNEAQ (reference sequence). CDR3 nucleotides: TGCGCCAGCAGCCAAGGACAGGGCGCGAGCTCCTACGAGCAGTACTTC. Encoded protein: CASSQGQGASSYEQYF.

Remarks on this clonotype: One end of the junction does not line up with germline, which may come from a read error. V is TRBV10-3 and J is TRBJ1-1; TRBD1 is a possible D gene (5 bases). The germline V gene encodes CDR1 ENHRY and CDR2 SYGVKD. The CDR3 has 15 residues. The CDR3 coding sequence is TGTGCCATCAGTGTCGACAGAATGAAGAACACTAAAGCTTTCTTT. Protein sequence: CAISVDRMKNTKAFF.